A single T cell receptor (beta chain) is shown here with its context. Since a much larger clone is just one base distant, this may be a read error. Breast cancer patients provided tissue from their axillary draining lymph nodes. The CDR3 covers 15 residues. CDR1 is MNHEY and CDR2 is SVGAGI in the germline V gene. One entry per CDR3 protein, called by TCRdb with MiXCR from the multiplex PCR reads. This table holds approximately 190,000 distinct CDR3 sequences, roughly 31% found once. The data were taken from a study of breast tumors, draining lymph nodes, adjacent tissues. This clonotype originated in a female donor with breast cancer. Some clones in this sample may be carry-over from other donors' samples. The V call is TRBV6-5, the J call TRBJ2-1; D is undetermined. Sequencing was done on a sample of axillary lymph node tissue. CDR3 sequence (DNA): TGTGCCAGCAGCTTAGCAGATAGCTCCTACATTGAGCAGTTCTTC. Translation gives CASSLADSSYIEQFF.